This TCR beta chain was identified in a study of T cells in Graves' hyperthyroidism and ophthalmopathy. Patients aged 18 to 65 had newly diagnosed hyperthyroidism lasting under 2 months. Uncontrolled infection, other autoimmune disease, pregnancy or lactation led to exclusion. V was cut by 5 bases and J by 9 bases, with 16 bases left in between. This CDR3 contains 13 residues. Germline V CDR1 and CDR2: SEHNR, FQNEAQ (reference sequence). Comment on this clonotype: Its antigen is as yet unknown. This could be a read error, since a much larger clone is one nucleotide away.

Study-wide points: The authors' 13 V-J model separated ophthalmopathy from stable hyperthyroidism. Most thyroid clonotypes with frequency above 0.001 were detected in blood.

TCR beta CDR3 sequences were amplified from RNA transcripts. HTBI primers were employed in a first-round RT-PCR of the TCR CDR3. TCRdb re-derived calls from the multiplex PCR reads in MiXCR, one entry per CDR3 protein. The sample lists a few hundred thousand distinct CDR3 sequences; more than 45% were seen once. This clonotype was sampled from a woman aged 18-35 years with Graves' hyperthyroidism. The chain couples TRBV7-9 to TRBJ1-2; weak D call: TRBD1 (5 bases). The sequencing input was peripheral blood or thyroid tissue (not recorded which). The CDR3 is CASSRGLGVSYTF. The CDR3 DNA follows: TGTGCCAGCAGCCGGGGACTGGGGGTGAGCTACACCTTC.